The entry that follows covers one T cell receptor (beta chain) sequence. The antigen is unknown. Trimming cost V 2 bases and J 0 bases, with 12 bases left between them. The CDR3 consists of 17 residues. From germline, CDR1 is KGHDR and CDR2 SFDVKD. These data belong to a study of T-cell memory formation after mild COVID-19. Constant-segment primers and 5'RACE yielded cDNA libraries for TCR alpha and TCR beta, each carrying sample barcodes and UMIs. TCRdb reprocessed the 5' RACE reads via MiXCR and lists one record per CDR3 protein. The data show about 150,000 distinct CDR3 sequences, 31% seen once. Overall study results and limits: The appearance of some responding clones in pre-infection memory suggested that cross-reactive memory joined.

The sequenced material came from PBMCs or a T cell subset sorted from them (not recorded which). The source of this sequence is an adult woman who had mild COVID-19 (a few samples of this study predate the infection). Cell type and time point are not known. This chain links TRBV24-1 with TRBJ2-2, with D unclear. CDR3 loop: CATSDSAQRANTGELFF. The CDR3 DNA is TGTGCCACCAGTGATTCAGCACAGCGTGCGAACACCGGGGAGCTGTTTTTT.